Here is one T cell receptor (beta chain) with its context. This sample is drawn from a study of blood T cell repertoires in COVID-19. Looking at the study overall: PBMCs, B-cell-depleted T cells, or T cells were the source of the cDNA or gDNA that made up the material.

Original handling: The assay estimated nucleated cells by amplifying reference gene primers. TCRdb's copy holds only in-frame clones and misses some; the assay was immunoSEQ multiplex PCR. Clone size and V and J calls were adopted from that table, with D and trimming inferred from the DNA. The sample consists of 160,000 or so clones, 80% of them appearing once. The V and J ends lost 0 bases and 7 bases respectively, with 10 bases between them. The CDR3 sequence is 15 residues long. Germline CDR1 and CDR2: MRHNA and SNTAGT. Participants' own reports of clinical history determined their cohort assignment.

The V gene is TRBV6-4, the J gene TRBJ1-6; tentative D call: TRBD1 (5 bases). The specimen was PBMCs or T cells enriched from blood (not recorded which). This receptor was obtained from a woman aged 55-69 years who had recovered from COVID-19. The CDR3, as DNA: TGTGCCAGCAGTGACTCGCCAGGGTTAAATTCACCCCTCCACTTT. It yields the protein CASSDSPGLNSPLHF.